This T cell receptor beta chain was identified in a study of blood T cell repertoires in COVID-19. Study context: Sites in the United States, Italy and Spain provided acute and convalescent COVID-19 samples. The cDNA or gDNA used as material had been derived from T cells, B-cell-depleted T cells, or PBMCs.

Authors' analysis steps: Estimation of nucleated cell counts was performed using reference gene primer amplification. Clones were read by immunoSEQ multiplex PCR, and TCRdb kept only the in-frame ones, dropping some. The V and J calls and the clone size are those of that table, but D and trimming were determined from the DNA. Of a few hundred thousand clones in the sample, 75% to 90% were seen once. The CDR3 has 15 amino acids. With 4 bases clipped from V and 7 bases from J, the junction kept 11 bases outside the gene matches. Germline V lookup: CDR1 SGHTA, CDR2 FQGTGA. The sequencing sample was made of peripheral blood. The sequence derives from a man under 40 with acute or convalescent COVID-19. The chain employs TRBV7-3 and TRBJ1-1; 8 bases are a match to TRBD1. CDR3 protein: CASSSGTGGIGEAFF. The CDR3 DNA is TGTGCCAGCAGCTCCGGAACAGGGGGGATCGGTGAAGCTTTCTTT.